The T cell receptor beta chain described here comes from a study of cytomegalovirus exposure and HLA in healthy donors. Study-level background: In an earlier analysis, some 110 million unique TCR beta sequences were found from 150 million to 200 million T cells.

PCR was performed using 60 Vbeta and 13 Jbeta primers. Profiled with immunoSEQ multiplex PCR; TCRdb holds only in-frame clones, not every one. The repertoire holds 150,000 to 200,000 clones, 80% seen once, with more than 5.5% in the top ten. The CDR3 contains 17 residues. V was pared by 6 bases and J by 0 bases, with 19 bases between. CDR1 and CDR2 from the germline V gene are MNHEY and SMNVEV (reference sequence). The rearrangement joins TRBV27 to TRBJ2-3, with a weak D call TRBD2 (7 bases). The sequencing sample was made of PBMCs. This sequence was found in a man aged 30-40 years in good health and CMV-seropositive. CDR3 nucleotide sequence: TGTGCCAGCAGCACCCGGGGGGCCTTTGGTAGCACAGATACGCAGTATTTT. Translated: CASSTRGAFGSTDTQYF.